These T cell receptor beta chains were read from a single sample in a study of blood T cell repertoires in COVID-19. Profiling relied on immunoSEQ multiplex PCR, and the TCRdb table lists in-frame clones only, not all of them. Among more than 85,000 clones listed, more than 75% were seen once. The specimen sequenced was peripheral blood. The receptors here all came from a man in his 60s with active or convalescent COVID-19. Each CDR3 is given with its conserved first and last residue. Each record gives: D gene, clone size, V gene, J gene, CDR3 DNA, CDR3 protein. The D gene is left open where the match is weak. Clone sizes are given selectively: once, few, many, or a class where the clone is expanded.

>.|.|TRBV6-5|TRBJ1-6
TGTGCCAGCGTAAACAGGGAAGGATCACCCCTCCACTTT
CASVNREGSPLHF
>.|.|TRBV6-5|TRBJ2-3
TGTGCCAGCAGTTTGACAGCTAGCACAGATACGCAGTATTTT
CASSLTASTDTQYF
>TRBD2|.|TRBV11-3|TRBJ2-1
TGTGCCAGCAGCCCTAATAGCGGGGCAAAGAACAATGAGCAGTTCTTC
CASSPNSGAKNNEQFF
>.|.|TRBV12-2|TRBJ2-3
TGTGCAAGTCGCTTCCAGGCAGACCAAACACACACAGATACGCAGTATTTT
CASRFQADQTHTDTQYF
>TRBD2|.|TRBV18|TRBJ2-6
TGTGCCAGCTCACCTTCGGGAGGGCAGGGCACTGGGGCCAACGTCCTGACTTTC
CASSPSGGQGTGANVLTF
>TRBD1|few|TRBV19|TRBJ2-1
TGTGCCAGTAGTATTGGACAGGGGGCTCTAGATGAGCAGTTCTTC
CASSIGQGALDEQFF
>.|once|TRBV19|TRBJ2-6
TGTGCCAGTAGTATATCGGGGTCTGGGGCCAACGTCCTGACTTTC
CASSISGSGANVLTF
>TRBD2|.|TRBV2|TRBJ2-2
TGTGCCAGCAGTGCCCCAGCGGGAGCGGACACCGGGGAGCTGTTTTTT
CASSAPAGADTGELFF
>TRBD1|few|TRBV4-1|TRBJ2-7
TGCGCCAGCAGCCAGCCCGACAGGGGGGCCTACGAGCAGTACTTC
CASSQPDRGAYEQYF
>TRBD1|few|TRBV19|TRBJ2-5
TGTGCCAGTAGTATAGCAGGGGGTAGGGAGACCCAGTACTTC
CASSIAGGRETQYF
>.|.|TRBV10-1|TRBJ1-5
TGCGCCAGCAAAAGGGCCACAGGGTATTCTCAGCCCCAGCATTTT
CASKRATGYSQPQHF
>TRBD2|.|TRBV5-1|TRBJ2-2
TGCGCCAGCAGCTTGGTCCCTAGCGGAGCCGCGAACACCGGGGAGCTGTTTTTT
CASSLVPSGAANTGELFF
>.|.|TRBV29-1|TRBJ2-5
TGCAGCGTTGAGAAAGGGAGGGAGACCCAGTACTTC
CSVEKGRETQYF
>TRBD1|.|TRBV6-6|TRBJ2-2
TGTGCCAGCAGTCCACAAACCTGGGGGCGAACAGGGGCCAACACCGGGGAGCTGTTTTTT
CASSPQTWGRTGANTGELFF
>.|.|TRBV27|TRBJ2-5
TGTGCCAGCAGAAAAACAGGGTCCCAAGAGACCCAGTACTTC
CASRKTGSQETQYF
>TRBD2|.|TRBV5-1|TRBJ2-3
TGCGCCAGCAGCCGTACTAGCGGGGGGTCCGGGGGCACAGATACGCAGTATTTT
CASSRTSGGSGGTDTQYF
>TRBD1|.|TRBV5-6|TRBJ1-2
TGTGCCAGCAGCTTCTTTGACAGGGACGGCGGCTACACCTTC
CASSFFDRDGGYTF
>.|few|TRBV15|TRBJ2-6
TGTGCCACCAGCAGAGATTGGGTCGGGATCTCTGGGGCCAACGTCCTGACTTTC
CATSRDWVGISGANVLTF
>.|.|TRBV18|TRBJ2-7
TGTGCCAGCTCACCCCTAACCGGGAGGAAGGGGGGCGAGCAGTACTTC
CASSPLTGRKGGEQYF
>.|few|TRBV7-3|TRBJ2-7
TGTGCCAGCAGCTTATTTGTGGGAGAAGAGCAGTACTTC
CASSLFVGEEQYF
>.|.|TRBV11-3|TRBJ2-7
TGTGCCAGCAGCCTCTCTTACTACGAGCAGTACTTC
CASSLSYYEQYF
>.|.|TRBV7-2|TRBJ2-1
TGTGCCAGCAGCCCCTCTAGCTCCTACAATGAGCAGTTCTTC
CASSPSSSYNEQFF
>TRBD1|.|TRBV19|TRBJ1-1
TGTGCCAGTAGTGCAGGGGGGTTGGGCGAGAACACTGAAGCTTTCTTT
CASSAGGLGENTEAFF
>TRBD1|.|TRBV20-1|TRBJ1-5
TGCAGTGCTAGTGAGGGGGCTCAGCCCCAGCATTTT
CSASEGAQPQHF
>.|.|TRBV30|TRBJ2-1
TGTGCCTGGAGCCCCCAAGGGGGTCGGGAGCAGTTCTTC
CAWSPQGGREQFF
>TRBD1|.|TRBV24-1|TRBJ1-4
TGTGCCACCAGTGATTCGGGACAGCTTAATGAAAAACTGTTTTTT
CATSDSGQLNEKLFF
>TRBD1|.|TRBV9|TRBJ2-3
TGTGCCAGCAGCGTAGATGAGGGGGCATTGTCAGATACGCAGTATTTT
CASSVDEGALSDTQYF
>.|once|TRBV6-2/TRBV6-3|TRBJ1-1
TGTGCCAGCAGTTCGAGAATAGGACAGCTCATGAACACTGAAGCTTTCTTT
CASSSRIGQLMNTEAFF
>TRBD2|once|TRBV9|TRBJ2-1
TGTGCCAGCAGCCCGACTAGCGGGTCCTACAATGAGCAGTTCTTC
CASSPTSGSYNEQFF
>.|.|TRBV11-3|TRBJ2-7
TGTGCCAGCAGCTTAAGTGGGCTTCAGGCTTACGAGCAGTACTTC
CASSLSGLQAYEQYF
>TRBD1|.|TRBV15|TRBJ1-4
TGTGCCACCAGCGGACCCACAGGGGAGAAACTGTTTTTT
CATSGPTGEKLFF
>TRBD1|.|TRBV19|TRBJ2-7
TGTGCCAGTAGTAGACAGGGGCCCCACGAGCAGTACTTC
CASSRQGPHEQYF
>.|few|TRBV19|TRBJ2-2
TGTGCCATCAGGAGGACAGCGAACACCGGGGAGCTGTTTTTT
CAIRRTANTGELFF
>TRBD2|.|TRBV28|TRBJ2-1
TGTGCCAGCAGGTGGACTAGCTCTCTCAATGAGCAGTTCTTC
CASRWTSSLNEQFF
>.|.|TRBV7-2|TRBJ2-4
TGTGCCAGCAGCTTAGTTGGAGGTTTGGGCAAAAACATTCAGTACTTC
CASSLVGGLGKNIQYF
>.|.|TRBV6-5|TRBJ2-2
TGTGCCAGCAGTTACTCGATCCCAGCCGGGGGGGAGCTGTTTTTT
CASSYSIPAGGELFF
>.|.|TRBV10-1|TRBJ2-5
TGCGCCAGCAGCGTACCCGGAGGACGGCCCCAAGAGACCCAGTACTTC
CASSVPGGRPQETQYF
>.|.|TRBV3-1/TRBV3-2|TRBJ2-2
TGTGCCAGCACCCCCCGGGGGGCGGGAGTTCCCGGGGAGCTGTTTTTT
CASTPRGAGVPGELFF
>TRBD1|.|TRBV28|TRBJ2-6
TGTGCCAGCAGTCGGACAGGGGTTTGGTCTGGGGCCAACGTCCTGACTTTC
CASSRTGVWSGANVLTF
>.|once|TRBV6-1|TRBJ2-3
TGTGCCAGCAGTGAGGCGCGGGATACGCAGTATTTT
CASSEARDTQYF
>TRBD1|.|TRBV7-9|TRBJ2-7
TGTGCCAGCAGCCGACAGGGGGGAACCTACGAGCAGTACTTC
CASSRQGGTYEQYF
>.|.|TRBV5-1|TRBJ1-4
TGCGCCAGCAGCTTCGGAGGGTCGAATGAAAAACTGTTTTTT
CASSFGGSNEKLFF
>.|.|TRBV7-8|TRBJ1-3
TGTGCCAGCAGCTTAACCCCAGCAGGGACTGGAAACACCATATATTTT
CASSLTPAGTGNTIYF
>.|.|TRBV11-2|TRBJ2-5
TGTGCCAGCAGCTTAGATTACCGGGAGACCCAGTACTTC
CASSLDYRETQYF
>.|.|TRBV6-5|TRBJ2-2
TGTGCCAGCAGCGCGAACACCGGGGAGCTGTTTTTT
CASSANTGELFF
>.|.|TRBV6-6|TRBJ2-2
TGTGCCAGCACTGCAAAGACAGGCGGAGGAACCGGGGAGCTGTTTTTT
CASTAKTGGGTGELFF
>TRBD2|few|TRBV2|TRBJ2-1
TGTGCCAGCAGTGGACAGACTAGCGGGAGAACCTACAATGAGCAGTTCTTC
CASSGQTSGRTYNEQFF
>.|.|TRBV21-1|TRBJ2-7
TGTGCCAGGGTTTTAGCGGGAACCTACGAGCAGTACTTC
CARVLAGTYEQYF
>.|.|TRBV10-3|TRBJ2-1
TGTGCCATCAGTGAGTCGGGCGAGAGCTCCTACAATGAGCAGTTCTTC
CAISESGESSYNEQFF
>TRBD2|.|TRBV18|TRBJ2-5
TGTGCCAGCTCACCGTCGGCGGGAGGAGGGGAGACCCAGTACTTC
CASSPSAGGGETQYF
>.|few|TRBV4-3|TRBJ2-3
TGCGCCAGCAGCCAAGATAGCCAGAGGACAGATACGCAGTATTTT
CASSQDSQRTDTQYF
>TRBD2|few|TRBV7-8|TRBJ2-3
TGTGCCAGCAGCTTAGAGACTAGCGGGGAATTCACAGATACGCAGTATTTT
CASSLETSGEFTDTQYF
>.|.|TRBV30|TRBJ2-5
TGTGCCTGGAGTGTAGGTTCTTGGGAGCGGGAGACCCAGTACTTC
CAWSVGSWERETQYF
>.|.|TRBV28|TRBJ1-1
TGTGCCAGCAGTTTGGACCCGGGAGACTTGAACACTGAAGCTTTCTTT
CASSLDPGDLNTEAFF
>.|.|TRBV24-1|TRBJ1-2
TGTGCCACCAGTGAGAGGGGGTTTGGCTACACCTTC
CATSERGFGYTF